A selection of T cell receptor beta chains follows, all from one sample in a study of T cell changes during pregnancy in multiple sclerosis. Generated by immunoSEQ multiplex PCR, the TCRdb table keeps only in-frame clones and is missing some. The profile shows about 79,000 clones, 85% to 95% of them singletons. Sequences were derived from CD4+ T cells from peripheral blood mononuclear cells, sampled in the second trimester of pregnancy. The receptor set was obtained from a female donor with multiple sclerosis, enrolled in a pregnancy study. Both conserved end residues are part of each CDR3. The D gene is left open where the match is weak. The size of a clone is reported for some rows only, either as once, few or many, or as a class for expanded clones.

V: TRBV12-2
J: TRBJ2-1
size: NA
D: NA
CDR3: CASRSSAGGRYNEQFF
DNA: TGTGCAAGTCGCTCCTCTGCGGGAGGCAGGTACAATGAGCAGTTCTTC

V: TRBV18
J: TRBJ2-5
size: NA
D: NA
CDR3: CASSPWTEATQYF
DNA: TGTGCCAGCTCACCCTGGACAGAAGCGACCCAGTACTTC

V: TRBV27
J: TRBJ2-7
size: NA
D: TRBD2
CDR3: CASSFSGTSGSNEQYF
DNA: TGTGCCAGCAGTTTCTCGGGGACTAGCGGGAGCAACGAGCAGTACTTC

V: TRBV6-6
J: TRBJ2-7
size: NA
D: TRBD1
CDR3: CASSMGQGVSYEQYF
DNA: TGTGCCAGCAGTATGGGACAGGGGGTCTCCTACGAGCAGTACTTC

V: TRBV30
J: TRBJ1-1
size: few
D: TRBD1
CDR3: CAWSPPTGGPTEAFF
DNA: TGTGCCTGGAGTCCTCCTACAGGGGGCCCAACTGAAGCTTTCTTT

V: TRBV4-3
J: TRBJ1-5
size: NA
D: TRBD1
CDR3: CASSRRTGWNQPQHF
DNA: TGCGCCAGCAGCCGGAGGACAGGGTGGAATCAGCCCCAGCATTTT

V: TRBV30
J: TRBJ2-2
size: NA
D: TRBD2
CDR3: CAWTPGLGTGELFF
DNA: TGTGCCTGGACCCCGGGACTAGGCACCGGGGAGCTGTTTTTT

V: TRBV4-1
J: TRBJ2-7
size: once
D: TRBD1
CDR3: CASSPGTGRYEQYF
DNA: TGCGCCAGCAGCCCGGGGACAGGTCGCTACGAGCAGTACTTC

V: TRBV5-1
J: TRBJ1-6
size: NA
D: NA
CDR3: CASSLQGQMNSPLHF
DNA: TGCGCCAGCAGCTTGCAAGGACAAATGAATTCACCCCTCCACTTT

V: TRBV10-3
J: TRBJ2-7
size: once
D: TRBD2
CDR3: CAIRQAGGAGEQYF
DNA: TGTGCCATCAGACAAGCGGGGGGGGCGGGGGAGCAGTACTTC

V: TRBV13
J: TRBJ2-1
size: NA
D: NA
CDR3: CASSRKTRGKEQFF
DNA: TGTGCCAGCAGCCGCAAGACTAGGGGAAAGGAGCAGTTCTTC

V: TRBV7-2
J: TRBJ2-2
size: NA
D: TRBD2
CDR3: CASSGGGTHTGELFF
DNA: TGTGCCAGCAGCGGGGGGGGGACTCACACCGGGGAGCTGTTTTTT

V: TRBV2
J: TRBJ1-1
size: NA
D: NA
CDR3: CASSEEAGRRNWEAFF
DNA: TGTGCCAGCAGTGAAGAGGCAGGGAGGAGAAATTGGGAAGCTTTCTTT

V: TRBV6-5
J: TRBJ1-6
size: NA
D: TRBD1
CDR3: CASSHLRGKNSPLHF
DNA: TGTGCCAGCAGTCACCTCAGGGGGAAGAATTCACCCCTCCACTTT

V: TRBV9
J: TRBJ2-5
size: NA
D: NA
CDR3: CASSVSTKGGETQYF
DNA: TGTGCCAGCAGCGTATCTACCAAGGGAGGAGAGACCCAGTACTTC

V: TRBV5-6
J: TRBJ1-3
size: NA
D: NA
CDR3: CASSSYSGGGNTIYF
DNA: TGTGCCAGCAGCTCTTACTCCGGTGGTGGAAACACCATATATTTT

V: TRBV19
J: TRBJ2-3
size: NA
D: TRBD2
CDR3: CASSIGTTVTDTQYF
DNA: TGTGCCAGTAGTATTGGGACTACGGTAACAGATACGCAGTATTTT